Each of the 5 T cell receptor beta chains below was sequenced from the same sample in a study of T cell responses to AZD1222 COVID-19 vaccine. TCRdb keeps only in-frame clones here, not all; method: immunoSEQ multiplex PCR. The sample gives approximately 110,000 clones, around 85% of which show up once; 5% to 7% is in the top ten. Specimen: peripheral blood, collected on day 0 of AZD1222 vaccination. Receptors originate from an adult in good health.

The chain combines TRBV28 with TRBJ1-2, with 7 nucleotides matching TRBD1. The CDR3 consists of 15 residues. Trimming removed 7 bases from V and 4 bases from J; junction bases left unmatched: 12. Germline CDR1 and CDR2: MDHEN and SYDVKM. In DNA, the CDR3 is TGTGCCAGCAAGGAAGGGGGCGGTCAAACCTATGGCTACACCTTC. Translation gives CASKEGGGQTYGYTF.

This clone was counted between two and nine times. Other DNA sequences from this sample encode an identical CDR3 as well. This chain connects TRBV9 to TRBJ1-3; D perhaps matches TRBD1 (5 bases). V was pared by 3 bases and J by 3 bases, with 13 bases between. Germline V gene lookup returns CDR1 SGDLS and CDR2 YYNGEE. The CDR3 is 15 residues long. CDR3 DNA: TGTGCCAGCAGCGCAGGGACCGGGGGTGGAAACACCATATATTTT. Residues: CASSAGTGGGNTIYF.

The chain combines TRBV7-9 with TRBJ2-3; D possibly corresponds to TRBD2 (5 bases). From germline, CDR1 is SEHNR and CDR2 FQNEAQ (reference sequence). V was pared by 4 bases and J by 10 bases, with 15 bases between. This CDR3 comprises 13 residues. The CDR3 sequence is CASSSGTGSAQYF. The DNA of the CDR3 is TGTGCCAGCAGCTCAGGAACGGGGTCCGCGCAGTATTTT. Using reference TRBV7-9 and TRBJ2-3 for the parts outside the CDR3, the full variable domain is DTGVSQNPRHKITKRGQNVTFRCDPISEHNRLYWYRQTLGQGPEFLTYFQNEAQLEKSRLLSDRFSAERPKGSFSTLEIQRTEQGDSAMYLCASSSGTGSAQYFGPGTRLTVL.

J is TRBJ1-1 and V is TRBV9; D is unclear. The germline V gene encodes CDR1 SGDLS and CDR2 YYNGEE. V was cut by 4 bases and J by 1 base, with 17 bases left in between. CDR3 size: 16 residues. CDR3 loop: CASSPQDRVRNTEAFF. As DNA, the CDR3 is TGTGCCAGCAGCCCCCAGGACCGTGTAAGGAACACTGAAGCTTTCTTT.

This rearrangement joins TRBV28 to TRBJ2-7, with D possibly matching TRBD1 (6 bases). CDR3 length: 15 residues. The V and J ends lost 5 bases and 0 bases respectively, with 14 bases between them. Per the germline V gene, CDR1 is MDHEN and CDR2 is SYDVKM. CDR3 protein: CASSPPTGHSYEQYF. The DNA of the CDR3 is TGTGCCAGCAGTCCCCCGACAGGCCACTCCTACGAGCAGTACTTC.